These T cell receptor beta chains were read from a single sample in a study of T cell repertoires in cytomegalovirus infection. TCRdb fed the reads into MiXCR, producing one record per CDR3 protein. Of 150,000 to 160,000 distinct CDR3 sequences listed, roughly a quarter were seen once; the top ten hold roughly 9.7%. Source material: PBMCs. These receptors all stem from a human donor in good health (CMV status not recorded). Some clones in this sample may be carry-over from other donors' samples. CDR3s include the opening cysteine and the closing phenylalanine or tryptophan. Each record gives: J gene, V gene, clone size, D gene, CDR3 DNA, CDR3 protein. A D gene is named only where the DNA matches it firmly. Not every row has a clone size; where given, it reads once, few, many or a size class.

>TRBJ1-1|TRBV7-9|NA|NA
TGTGCCAGCAGCACGCAGGGGAGGGACACTGAAGCTTTCTTT
CASSTQGRDTEAFF
>TRBJ2-7|TRBV19|NA|TRBD2
TGTGCCAGTAGTACCCAGACTAGCGGGAGAAACGAGCAGTACTTC
CASSTQTSGRNEQYF
>TRBJ2-5|TRBV3-1|NA|TRBD2
TGTGCCAGCAGCCTCCGCGCGACTAGCTTGGAGACCCAGTACTTC
CASSLRATSLETQYF
>TRBJ1-5|TRBV28|NA|TRBD1
TGTGCCAGCAGTTTGGGACAGGGGGCCTGGGGCAATCAGCCCCAGCATTTT
CASSLGQGAWGNQPQHF
>TRBJ1-2|TRBV6-5|many|TRBD1
TGTGCCAGCAGTTCCGGGACAGGAAACTATGGCTACACCTTC
CASSSGTGNYGYTF
>TRBJ2-7|TRBV28|few|TRBD1
TGTGCCAGCAGCTCGACAGGGGGGGAGGAGGAGCAGTACTTC
CASSSTGGEEEQYF
>TRBJ1-1|TRBV30|NA|NA
TGTGCCTGGAGTTCGGGGGGCGGCCTTGAAGCTTTCTTT
CAWSSGGGLEAFF
>TRBJ2-7|TRBV2|few|TRBD1
TGTGCCAGCAGTGAAGCGCTAGGGACAGGGGGGTACGAGCAGTACTTC
CASSEALGTGGYEQYF
>TRBJ1-6|TRBV7-2|many|TRBD1
TGTGCCAGCAGCTTAGGGGACAGGAGAAATTCACCCCTCCACTTT
CASSLGDRRNSPLHF
>TRBJ2-3|TRBV2|NA|NA
TGTGCCAGCAGTAATCTGGAAGATACGCAGTATTTT
CASSNLEDTQYF
>TRBJ1-1|TRBV7-3|NA|NA
TGTGCCAGCAGCCGAAGATGGGGGACAGAAGCTTTCTTT
CASSRRWGTEAFF